A single T cell receptor beta chain is shown here with its context. This clone's antigen is unknown. No per-base quality is available; no much larger clone lies one base away. These data belong to a study of blood T cell repertoires in COVID-19 (TCRdb year 2020). Study-level background: The collaborator samples originated in the United States, Italy and Spain and spanned the acute and convalescent phases of COVID-19. The material from the prospective study consisted of cDNA or gDNA derived from T cells, B-cell-depleted T cells, or PBMCs. The dataset comprised deeply sampled blood TCRbeta repertoires from subjects exposed to, actively infected with, or recovered from COVID-19. The repertoires were made available in a free public database intended to serve as a resource for research on the immune response to SARS-CoV-2. The samples were drawn from two sources: the first 160 participants of the ongoing ImmuneRACE study, and 1,200 or so subjects contributed by 6 global collaborators. Nearly every sample came with metadata listing a de-identified subject ID, COVID-19 status, age in years and sex. Where available, HLA class I and class II types were obtained from metadata supplied by the sample provider rather than from assay-based typing. What the research found in general, with its limitations: How much clinical and demographic metadata was included differed by source and by participant, and the metadata was provided uncurated.

Each collaborating institution followed its own protocols to collect whole blood in K2EDTA tubes. For TCRbeta analysis, collaborators shipped samples as frozen whole blood, isolated PBMCs, or DNA extracted from either of those sample types. TCRbeta CDR3 regions were amplified from genomic DNA by means of the immunoSEQ Assay, a bias-controlled multiplex PCR. Under the source paper's analysis protocol: The number of nucleated cells in each sample was estimated from the amplification of reference gene primers within the assay. To quantify the absolute abundance of each unique TCRbeta CDR3 rearrangement, sequence reads were collapsed and filtered. For each sample, productive Simpson clonality was calculated as the square root of Simpson's diversity index across productive rearrangements. The source is immuneACCESS, and TCRdb retained only in-frame sequences with V and J called. Part of the clones is not carried over; for the studies checked, unresolved V genes explain less than half of this, and the remainder is unexplained. V, J and clone size derive from that table, while D and trimming were established from the DNA sequence. The sample contains 310,000 or so clones, 88% of them found a single time. Under 4.5% of the sample rests with the top ten.

Taken from cysteine to phenylalanine, the CDR3 has 15 residues. Only the CDR3 part of the read is kept: 45 bases, read in frame from the first base. Via the germline V gene, CDR1 is LGHNA and CDR2 YNFKEQ. The junction shows trimming of 5 bases on V and 5 bases on J, plus 19 bases between the germline ends. Sequenced: peripheral blood. Recombination connected TRBV4-2 to TRBJ2-7; a tentative D match to TRBD1 spans 6 bases. This clonotype was obtained from a woman aged 50 to 60 with active or convalescent COVID-19. The nucleotides are TGTGCCAGCAGCTCCCGTACAGGGACGAAGAACGAGCAGTACTTC. The encoded protein is CASSSRTGTKNEQYF.